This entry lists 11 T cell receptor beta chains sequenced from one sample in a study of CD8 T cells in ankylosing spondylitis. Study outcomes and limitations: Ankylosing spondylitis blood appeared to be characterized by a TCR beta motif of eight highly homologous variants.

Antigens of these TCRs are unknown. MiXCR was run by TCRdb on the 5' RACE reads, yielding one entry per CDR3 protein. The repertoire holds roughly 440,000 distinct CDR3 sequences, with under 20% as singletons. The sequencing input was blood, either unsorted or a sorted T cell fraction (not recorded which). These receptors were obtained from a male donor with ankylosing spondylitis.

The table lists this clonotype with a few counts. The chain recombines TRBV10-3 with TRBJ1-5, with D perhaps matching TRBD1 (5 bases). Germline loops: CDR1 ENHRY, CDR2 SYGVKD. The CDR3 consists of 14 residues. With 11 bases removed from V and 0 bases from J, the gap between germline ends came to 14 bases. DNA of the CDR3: TGTGCCGCCTCTGGGACTTATAGCAATCAGCCCCAGCATTTT. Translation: CAASGTYSNQPQHF.

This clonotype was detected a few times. CDR3 protein: CASSPRGERNTEAFF. For the CDR3, the DNA is TGTGCCAGCTCACCACGGGGGGAAAGGAACACTGAAGCTTTCTTT. The V call is TRBV18, the J call TRBJ1-1, with D tentatively TRBD1 (5 bases). V lost 1 base to trimming and J lost 1 base, with 10 bases between them. There are 15 residues in the CDR3. Per the germline V gene, CDR1 is KGHSH and CDR2 is LQKENI.

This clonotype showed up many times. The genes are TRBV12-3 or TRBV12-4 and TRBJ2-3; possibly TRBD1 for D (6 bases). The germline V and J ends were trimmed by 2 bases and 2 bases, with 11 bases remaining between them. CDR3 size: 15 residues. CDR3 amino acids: CASSLSRGNTDTQYF. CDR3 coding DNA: TGTGCCAGCAGTTTAAGCAGGGGAAACACAGATACGCAGTATTTT.

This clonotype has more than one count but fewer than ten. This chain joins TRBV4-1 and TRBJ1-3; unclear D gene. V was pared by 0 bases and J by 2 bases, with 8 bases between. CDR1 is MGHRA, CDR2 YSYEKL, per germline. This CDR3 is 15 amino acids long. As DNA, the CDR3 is TGCGCCAGCAGCCAAGAAGCAGCGACTGGAAACACCATATATTTT. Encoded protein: CASSQEAATGNTIYF.

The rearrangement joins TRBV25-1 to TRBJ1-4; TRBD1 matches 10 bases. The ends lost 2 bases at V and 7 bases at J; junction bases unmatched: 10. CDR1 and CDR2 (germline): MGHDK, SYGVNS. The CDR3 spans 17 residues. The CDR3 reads CASSELRRTGGGEKLFF. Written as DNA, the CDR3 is TGTGCCAGCAGTGAACTCAGGAGGACAGGGGGGGGTGAAAAACTGTTTTTT. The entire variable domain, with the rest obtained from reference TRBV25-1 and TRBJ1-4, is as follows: EADIYQTPRYLVIGTGKKITLECSQTMGHDKMYWYQQDPGMELHLIHYSYGVNSTEKGDLSSESTVSRIRTEHFPLTLESARPSHTSQYLCASSELRRTGGGEKLFFGSGTQLSVL.

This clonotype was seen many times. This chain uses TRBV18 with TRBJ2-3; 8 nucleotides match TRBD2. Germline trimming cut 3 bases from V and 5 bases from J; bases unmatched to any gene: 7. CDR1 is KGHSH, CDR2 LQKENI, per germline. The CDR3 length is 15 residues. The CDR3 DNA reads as TGTGCCAGCTCACCCAACGGGAGGGGCGAAGATACGCAGTATTTT. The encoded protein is CASSPNGRGEDTQYF.

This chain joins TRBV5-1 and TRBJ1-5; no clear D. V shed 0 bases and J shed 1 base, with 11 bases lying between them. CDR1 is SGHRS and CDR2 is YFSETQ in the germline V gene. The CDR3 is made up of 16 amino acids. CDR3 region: CASSLGGSISNQPQHF. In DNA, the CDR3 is TGCGCCAGCAGCTTGGGCGGAAGTATCAGCAATCAGCCCCAGCATTTT.

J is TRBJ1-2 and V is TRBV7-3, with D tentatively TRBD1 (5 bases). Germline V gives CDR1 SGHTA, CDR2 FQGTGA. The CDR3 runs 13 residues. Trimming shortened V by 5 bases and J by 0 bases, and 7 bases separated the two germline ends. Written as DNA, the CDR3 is TGTGCCAGCAGCCGGGGGGCTAACTATGGCTACACCTTC. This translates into CASSRGANYGYTF.

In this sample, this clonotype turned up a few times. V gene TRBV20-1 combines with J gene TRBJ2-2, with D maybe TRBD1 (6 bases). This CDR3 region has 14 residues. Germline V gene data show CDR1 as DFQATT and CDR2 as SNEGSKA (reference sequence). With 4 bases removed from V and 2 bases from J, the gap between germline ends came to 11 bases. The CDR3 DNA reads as TGCAGTGCTAAACAGGGCCGTAACACCGGGGAGCTGTTTTTT. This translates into CSAKQGRNTGELFF.

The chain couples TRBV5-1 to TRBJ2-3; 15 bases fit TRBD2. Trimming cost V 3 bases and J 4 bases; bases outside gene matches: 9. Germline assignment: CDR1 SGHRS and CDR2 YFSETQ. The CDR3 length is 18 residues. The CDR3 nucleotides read TGCGCCAGCAGCTGGACCGGACTAGCGGGGGGGCTGGCAGATACGCAGTATTTT. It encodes CASSWTGLAGGLADTQYF.

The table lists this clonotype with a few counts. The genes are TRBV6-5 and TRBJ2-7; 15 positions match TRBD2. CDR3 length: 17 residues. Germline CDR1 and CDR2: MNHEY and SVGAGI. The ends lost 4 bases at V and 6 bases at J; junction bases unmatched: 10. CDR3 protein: CASSSTGTSGRSVEQYF. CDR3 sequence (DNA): TGTGCCAGCAGTTCAACCGGGACTAGCGGGAGGTCGGTCGAGCAGTACTTC.